Below, one TCR beta chain is given with its context. Libraries were prepared by immunoSEQ multiplex PCR; TCRdb keeps only in-frame clonotypes and omits some of them. The profile shows approximately 220,000 clones, around 85% of them singletons. The sample belongs to a study of blood T cell repertoires in COVID-19. Looking at the study overall: Samples of COVID-19 (acute and convalescent) were obtained from the United States, Italy and Spain.

This CDR3 has 15 amino acids. V dropped 6 bases and J dropped 6; count of bases not matched to a gene: 13. CDR1 SGHNT and CDR2 YENEEA come from the germline V gene. The rearrangement joins TRBV11-3 to TRBJ2-7, with 8 positions matching TRBD1. This receptor was identified in a man aged 35 to 55 who had recovered from COVID-19. The sample taken for sequencing was PBMCs or T cells enriched from blood (not recorded which). The CDR3 loop reads CASSDGQGLGAEQYF. CDR3 bases: TGTGCCAGCAGTGACGGACAGGGCCTGGGGGCCGAGCAGTACTTC.